This T cell receptor (beta chain) stems from a study of cytomegalovirus exposure and HLA in healthy donors. General study points: Previous analysis showed most TCR beta V segments were productive about 90% or about 30% of the time. Common viral pathogens seemed, in a later analysis, to connect with several of the most significant clusters.

The CDR3 contains 15 residues. Trimming removed 7 bases from V and 10 bases from J; junction bases left unmatched: 10. CDR1 and CDR2 from the germline V gene are SNHLY and FYNNEI. The PCR made use of 60 Vbeta and 13 Jbeta primers. TCRdb keeps only in-frame clones here, not all; method: immunoSEQ multiplex PCR. The table records 95,000 to 150,000 clones, roughly 70% of them present only once. A word on this clone: The antigen remains undetermined.

This TCR was sampled from a man aged 30-40 years in good health and CMV-seronegative. Sequenced input: PBMCs. The rearrangement joins TRBV2 to TRBJ2-1; 13 nucleotides line up with TRBD2. CDR3 protein: CASNREGLAGKEQFF. The CDR3 region has the DNA TGTGCCAGCAATCGAGAGGGACTAGCGGGAAAAGAGCAGTTCTTC.